The present T cell receptor beta chain was sequenced within a study of cytomegalovirus exposure and HLA in healthy donors. Findings and caveats of the study: One variant, a missense change in DCLRE1C, was linked in a later analysis to TCR beta V- and J-gene trimming. TRBV6-2, TRBV6-3 and other indistinguishable V segments were excluded.

13 Jbeta primers and 60 Vbeta primers were used for the PCR. Authors' methods: There were 80 million to 95 million unique TCR beta chains by a later count, and 8.5 million to 14 million of them were shared. The assay was immunoSEQ multiplex PCR, and TCRdb's table has in-frame clones only and misses some. From that table come the V and J calls and clone size; the DNA was used to work out D and trimming. The sample carries some 140,000 clones, under 80% recorded once. In regard to this clone: The target antigen is unknown.

V lost 4 bases, J lost 0 bases, and 6 bases stayed unmatched. The CDR3 runs 16 residues. The germline CDR1 and CDR2 sequences are MNHEY and SMNVEV (reference sequence). Sequencing was performed on PBMCs. The clonotype originates from a young man in good health and CMV-seronegative. This chain joins TRBV27 and TRBJ2-5; 9 nucleotides align to TRBD2. The CDR3 reads CASSSSSGVNQETQYF. CDR3 bases: TGTGCCAGCAGTTCTTCTAGCGGGGTTAACCAAGAGACCCAGTACTTC.